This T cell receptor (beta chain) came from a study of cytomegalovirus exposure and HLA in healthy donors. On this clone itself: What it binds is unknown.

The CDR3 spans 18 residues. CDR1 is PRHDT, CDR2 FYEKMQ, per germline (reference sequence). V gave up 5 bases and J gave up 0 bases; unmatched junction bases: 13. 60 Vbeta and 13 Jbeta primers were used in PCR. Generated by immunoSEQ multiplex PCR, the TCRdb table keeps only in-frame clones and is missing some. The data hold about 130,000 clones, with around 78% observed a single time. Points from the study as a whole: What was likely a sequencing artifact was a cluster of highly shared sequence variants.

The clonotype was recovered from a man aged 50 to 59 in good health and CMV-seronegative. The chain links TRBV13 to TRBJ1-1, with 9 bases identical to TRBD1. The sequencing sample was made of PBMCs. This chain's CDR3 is CASSPYPGQGLMNTEAFF. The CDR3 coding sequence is TGTGCCAGCAGCCCTTACCCGGGACAGGGACTAATGAACACTGAAGCTTTCTTT.